These T cell receptor beta chains were read from a single sample in a study of blood T cell repertoires in COVID-19. TCRdb's table, derived via immunoSEQ multiplex PCR, lists solely in-frame clones and lacks some. Of about 670,000 clones in the sample, 70% to 90% were seen once. The sequenced sample was peripheral blood. The receptors derive from a young woman with acute or convalescent COVID-19. Both conserved end residues are part of each CDR3. D genes are given only for firm matches. The size of a clone is reported for some rows only, either as once, few or many, or as a class for expanded clones.

V	J	size	D	DNA	CDR3
TRBV18	TRBJ1-1	NA	TRBD1	TGTGCCAGCTCACCCCCACCTCAGGGGGCGAGGACTGAAGCTTTCTTT	CASSPPPQGARTEAFF
TRBV29-1	TRBJ1-1	NA	NA	TGCAGCGTTGGAGGCAGGAACACTGAAGCTTTCTTT	CSVGGRNTEAFF
TRBV6-5	TRBJ2-1	NA	NA	TGTGCCAGCAGCCGAGGAGGGGGCGCCTACAATGAGCAGTTCTTC	CASSRGGGAYNEQFF
TRBV7-2	TRBJ1-6	NA	TRBD1	TGTGCCAGCAGCTCCTCAGGGGGAAGTAATTCACCCCTCCACTTT	CASSSSGGSNSPLHF
TRBV11-2	TRBJ1-3	NA	TRBD1	TGTGCCAGCAGGCGGCCGGGACAGACTGGAAACACCATATATTTT	CASRRPGQTGNTIYF
TRBV3-1/TRBV3-2	TRBJ2-2	NA	TRBD2	TGTGCCAGCAGCCCAACTAGCGTCCGAGGGACCGGGGAGCTGTTTTTT	CASSPTSVRGTGELFF
TRBV9	TRBJ1-5	NA	NA	TGTGCCAGCAGCGTGCGGGAGGGAGCTCCCCAGCATTTT	CASSVREGAPQHF
TRBV5-1	TRBJ2-7	NA	NA	TGCGCCAGCAGCTCAGACAGGCTCTCCTACGAGCAGTACTTC	CASSSDRLSYEQYF
TRBV3-1/TRBV3-2	TRBJ2-3	NA	TRBD2	TGTGCCAGCAGCCACCAACCGGGACTAGGCACAGATACGCAGTATTTT	CASSHQPGLGTDTQYF
TRBV5-1	TRBJ2-1	NA	TRBD2	TGCGCCAGCAGCTCCCGACTAGCGGGGGTCAATGAGCAGTTCTTC	CASSSRLAGVNEQFF
TRBV4-1	TRBJ2-7	once	TRBD2	TGCGCCAGCAGCCAAGATCCCCTAGCGGGGGGGTACGAGCAGTACTTC	CASSQDPLAGGYEQYF
TRBV6-5	TRBJ2-5	few	TRBD1	TGTGCCAGCAGTAGGGACAGGGGGGAGACCCAGTACTTC	CASSRDRGETQYF
TRBV7-6	TRBJ2-5	NA	NA	TGTGCCAGCAGCTTAGTGCAGGGTGCATTTGGAGAGACCCAGTACTTC	CASSLVQGAFGETQYF